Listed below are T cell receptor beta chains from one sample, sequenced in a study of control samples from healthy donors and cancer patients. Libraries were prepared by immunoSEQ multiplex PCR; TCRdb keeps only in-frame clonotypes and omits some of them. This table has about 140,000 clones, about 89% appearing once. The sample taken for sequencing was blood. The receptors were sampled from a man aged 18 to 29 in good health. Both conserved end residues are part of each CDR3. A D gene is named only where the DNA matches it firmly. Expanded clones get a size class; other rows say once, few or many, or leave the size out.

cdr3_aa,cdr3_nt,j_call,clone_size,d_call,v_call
CASSLSATNEKLFF,TGTGCCAGCAGCTTAAGTGCAACTAATGAAAAACTGTTTTTT,TRBJ1-4,once,.,TRBV7-6
CASSQDWPGEPKRTNEKLFF,TGCGCCAGCAGCCAAGATTGGCCGGGGGAACCAAAACGAACTAATGAAAAACTGTTTTTT,TRBJ1-4,once,.,TRBV4-3
CASSLYLTGTGDSYNEQFF,TGTGCCAGCAGCCTTTATCTTACCGGGACAGGAGACTCCTACAATGAGCAGTTCTTC,TRBJ2-1,.,.,TRBV21-1
CASSLILAADNEQFF,TGTGCCAGCAGTTTAATACTAGCGGCAGACAATGAGCAGTTCTTC,TRBJ2-1,.,TRBD2,TRBV28
CASRDIQGNAFF,TGTGCCAGCAGAGATATTCAGGGGAACGCTTTCTTT,TRBJ1-1,few,.,TRBV12-3/TRBV12-4
CASTESRVGRGLNTEAFF,TGTGCCAGCACCGAATCACGCGTCGGCAGGGGATTAAACACTGAAGCTTTCTTT,TRBJ1-1,.,.,TRBV2
CASSYRLPDTQYF,TGTGCCAGCAGTTACAGACTTCCAGATACGCAGTATTTT,TRBJ2-3,.,.,TRBV6-2/TRBV6-3
CASSQLGLAGAHGEDNEQFF,TGTGCCAGCAGCCAACTAGGACTAGCGGGGGCCCACGGAGAGGACAATGAGCAGTTCTTC,TRBJ2-1,.,TRBD2,TRBV3-1/TRBV3-2
CASSAEWAAFGYTF,TGTGCCAGTAGTGCTGAGTGGGCAGCATTCGGCTACACCTTC,TRBJ1-2,.,.,TRBV19
CATSGGPGTEAFF,TGTGCCACCAGCGGGGGGCCGGGGACTGAAGCTTTCTTT,TRBJ1-1,.,.,TRBV15
CASSSGQGVEEQYF,TGTGCCAGCAGCTCTGGACAGGGTGTGGAGGAGCAGTACTTC,TRBJ2-7,.,TRBD1,TRBV5-4
CASSRGGGNTIYF,TGTGCCAGCAGTCGAGGGGGCGGAAACACCATATATTTT,TRBJ1-3,.,TRBD1,TRBV2
CAISTDSEQETQYF,TGTGCCATCAGCACGGACAGCGAGCAAGAGACCCAGTACTTC,TRBJ2-5,.,.,TRBV10-3
CASSQEEWSNSPLHF,TGTGCCAGCAGCCAAGAAGAGTGGAGTAATTCACCCCTCCACTTT,TRBJ1-6,.,.,TRBV4-2
CASRQDSSSYNSPLHF,TGTGCCAGCAGACAGGACAGTAGCTCCTATAATTCACCCCTCCACTTT,TRBJ1-6,.,.,TRBV7-6
CASSRTGGKDEQYF,TGTGCCAGCAGCCGTACAGGGGGAAAGGACGAGCAGTACTTC,TRBJ2-7,once,TRBD1,TRBV11-2
CASTNVPGTGDWDSPLHF,TGTGCCAGTACCAACGTCCCCGGAACAGGGGATTGGGATTCACCCCTCCACTTT,TRBJ1-6,.,TRBD1,TRBV19
CASSADYNEQFF,TGTGCCAGCAGCGCCGACTACAATGAGCAGTTCTTC,TRBJ2-1,.,.,TRBV7-9
CASSQGAAGGPWETQYF,TGTGCCAGCAGCCAAGGGGCCGCGGGGGGGCCCTGGGAGACCCAGTACTTC,TRBJ2-5,once,TRBD2,TRBV3-1/TRBV3-2
CASSLEGQGSTDTQYF,TGCGCCAGCAGCTTGGAGGGACAGGGGAGCACAGATACGCAGTATTTT,TRBJ2-3,.,TRBD1,TRBV5-1
CASSPPDRAHEAFF,TGTGCCAGCTCACCACCCGACAGGGCTCATGAAGCTTTCTTT,TRBJ1-1,.,TRBD1,TRBV18
CASRGREDSYEQYF,TGTGCCAGTAGGGGACGGGAGGACAGCTACGAGCAGTACTTC,TRBJ2-7,.,.,TRBV19
CASSPTRLGSETQYF,TGTGCCAGCAGCCCGACCCGACTCGGATCAGAGACCCAGTACTTC,TRBJ2-5,.,.,TRBV7-8
CASRGTSRETQYF,TGTGCCAGCAGAGGGACTAGCCGAGAGACCCAGTACTTC,TRBJ2-5,.,TRBD2,TRBV2
CASSLTGPPSEQYF,TGTGCCAGCAGCTTGACGGGGCCCCCGTCCGAGCAGTACTTC,TRBJ2-7,.,.,TRBV11-3
CASSLGTGTYEQYF,TGTGCCAGCAGCTTAGGTACAGGAACCTACGAGCAGTACTTC,TRBJ2-7,.,.,TRBV7-2
CASSRPGVSDGYTF,TGCGCCAGCAGCCGTCCGGGGGTGTCAGACGGCTACACCTTC,TRBJ1-2,.,.,TRBV4-1
CASSSIQETQYF,TGTGCCAGCAGTTCCATCCAAGAGACCCAGTACTTC,TRBJ2-5,.,.,TRBV12-3/TRBV12-4
CASSQEGTGANEQFF,TGCGCCAGCAGCCAAGAAGGGACAGGAGCCAATGAGCAGTTCTTC,TRBJ2-1,.,TRBD1,TRBV4-1
CASSPRTNYGYTF,TGTGCCAGCAGTCCCAGGACTAACTATGGCTACACCTTC,TRBJ1-2,.,.,TRBV12-3/TRBV12-4
CASSQDNPYSAGQGDNTEAFF,TGCGCCAGCAGCCAAGACAATCCATACTCAGCGGGACAGGGGGATAACACTGAAGCTTTCTTT,TRBJ1-1,.,TRBD1,TRBV4-3
CASGTGVGTDTQYF,TGTGCCAGTGGCACAGGGGTGGGCACAGATACGCAGTATTTT,TRBJ2-3,.,TRBD1,TRBV19
CASSSDRGEAFF,TGTGCCAGCAGCTCTGATAGGGGTGAAGCTTTCTTT,TRBJ1-1,.,.,TRBV7-2
CASRGQGRTEAFF,TGTGCCAGCAGGGGACAGGGAAGAACTGAAGCTTTCTTT,TRBJ1-1,.,TRBD1,TRBV6-6
CASSLSVGVGYSNQPQHF,TGTGCCAGCAGTTTATCGGTCGGGGTTGGTTATAGCAATCAGCCCCAGCATTTT,TRBJ1-5,.,.,TRBV28
CASSFKNTEAFF,TGTGCCAGCAGCTTCAAGAACACTGAAGCTTTCTTT,TRBJ1-1,.,.,TRBV11-2
CASSGDPGYGYTF,TGTGCCAGCAGTGGGGACCCCGGGTATGGCTACACCTTC,TRBJ1-2,.,.,TRBV2
CASSLGGLRSPLHF,TGTGCCAGCAGCCTAGGGGGCTTGCGTTCACCCCTCCACTTT,TRBJ1-6,.,TRBD1,TRBV2
CAYQERTGPNTEAFF,TGTGCCTACCAGGAGCGGACAGGTCCGAACACTGAAGCTTTCTTT,TRBJ1-1,.,TRBD1,TRBV6-5
CASSYAGSVMNTEAFF,TGTGCCAGCAGTTATGCAGGGTCGGTCATGAACACTGAAGCTTTCTTT,TRBJ1-1,.,.,TRBV6-6
CAWSAHEGQPQHF,TGTGCCTGGAGTGCCCACGAAGGACAGCCCCAGCATTTT,TRBJ1-5,.,.,TRBV30
CASSLVGEINYGYTF,TGTGCCAGCAGTTTGGTGGGGGAGATTAACTATGGCTACACCTTC,TRBJ1-2,once,.,TRBV28
CASSLSIDRNYGYTF,TGTGCCAGCAGCTTAAGCATCGACAGGAACTATGGCTACACCTTC,TRBJ1-2,.,.,TRBV7-9
CASSQEQGAGYEQYF,TGTGCCAGCAGCCAAGAACAGGGGGCTGGATACGAGCAGTACTTC,TRBJ2-7,.,TRBD1,TRBV4-2